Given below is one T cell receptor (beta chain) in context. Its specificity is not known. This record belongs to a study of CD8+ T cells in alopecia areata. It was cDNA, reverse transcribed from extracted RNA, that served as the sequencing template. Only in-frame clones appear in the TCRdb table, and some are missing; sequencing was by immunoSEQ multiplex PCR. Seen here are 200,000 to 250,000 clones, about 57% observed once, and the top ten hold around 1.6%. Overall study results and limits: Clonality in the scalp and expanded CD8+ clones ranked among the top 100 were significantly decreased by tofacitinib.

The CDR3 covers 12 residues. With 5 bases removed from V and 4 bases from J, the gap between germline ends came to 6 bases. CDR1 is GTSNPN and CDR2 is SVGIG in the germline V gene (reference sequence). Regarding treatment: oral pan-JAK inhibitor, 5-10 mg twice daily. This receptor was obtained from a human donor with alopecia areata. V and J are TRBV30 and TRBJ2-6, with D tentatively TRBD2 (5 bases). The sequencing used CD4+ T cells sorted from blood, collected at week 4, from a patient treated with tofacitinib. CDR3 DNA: TGTGCCTGGGGACTGGGGGCCAACGTCCTGACTTTC. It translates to CAWGLGANVLTF.